The entry below gives a single T cell receptor (beta chain) sequence along with its context. What it recognizes is unknown. This entry belongs to a study of graft-versus-host responses after intestinal transplantation. About the study: Grafts that recipients had were multivisceral, liver-intestinal, or isolated intestinal transplants. General study results and limits: Patients who carried graft-donor T cell macrochimerism also had high graft-versus-host to host-versus-graft clonal ratios in their allografts.

The method was immunoSEQ multiplex PCR; TCRdb's version includes in-frame clones alone and lacks a portion of them. The sample has some 120,000 clones, about nine tenths seen once. The TCR comes from a human donor who received an intestinal transplant. Sequenced here: unstimulated CD4+ T cells sorted from spleen or lymph node cells, sampled before intestinal transplant.

Here the CDR3 reads CSVKGLAASYNEQFF. The CDR3 region has the DNA TGCAGCGTTAAAGGACTAGCGGCCTCCTACAATGAGCAGTTCTTC. This chain connects TRBV29-1 to TRBJ2-1, with TRBD2 matching over 10 bases. Germline lookup yields CDR1 SQVTM and CDR2 ANQGSEA. The CDR3 is made up of 15 amino acids. After removal of 5 bases from V and 0 bases from J, the junction contained 4 bases not matched to a gene.